This T cell receptor beta chain originates from a study of tissue T cells after allogeneic stem cell transplantation. This clone was observed a few times. Mouse germline and gene names are used. The read ends 1 residue early relative to the CDR3; the germline J gene fills the gap. Assay: immunoSEQ multiplex PCR; the TCRdb copy retains only in-frame clones and omits some. Among about 11,000 clones, roughly two fifths were seen once, and the ten largest hold 1.5% to 2%. V gave up 3 bases and J gave up 6 bases; unmatched junction bases: 3. CDR1 SNHLY and CDR2 FYNGKV come from the germline V gene (reference sequence). The length of the CDR3 is 14 residues. Time point of the sample: mouse harvest day 7 after allogeneic transplant. The graft held 10^6 splenic CD5+ T cells and 10^7 T-cell-depleted bone marrow cells.

Sequencing input: skin. The TCR comes from a female BALB/c mouse given C57BL/6 T cells with graft-versus-host disease after an allogeneic hematopoietic cell transplant. The chain recombines TRBV3 with TRBJ2-7; 12 nucleotides align to TRBD2. This CDR3 reads CASSFRDWGVEQYF. The CDR3 bases that were read are TGTGCCAGCAGCTTCCGGGACTGGGGGGTTGAACAGTAC. The variable domain in full, with the rest retrieved from reference TRBV3 and TRBJ2-7, is GPKVLQIPSHQIIDMGQMVTLNCDPVSNHLYFYWYKQILGQQMEFLVNFYNGKVMEKSKLFKDQFSVERPDGSYFTLKIQPTALEDSAVYFCASSFRDWGVEQYFGPGTRLTVL.